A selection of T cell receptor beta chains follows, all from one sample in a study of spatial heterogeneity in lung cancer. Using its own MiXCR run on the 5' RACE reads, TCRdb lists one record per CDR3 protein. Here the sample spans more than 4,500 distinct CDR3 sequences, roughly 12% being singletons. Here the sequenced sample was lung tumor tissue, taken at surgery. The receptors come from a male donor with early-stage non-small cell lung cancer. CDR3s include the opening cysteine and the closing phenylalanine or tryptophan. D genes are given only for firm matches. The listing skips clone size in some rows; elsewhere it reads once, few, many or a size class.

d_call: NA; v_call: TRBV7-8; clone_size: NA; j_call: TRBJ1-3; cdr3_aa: CASSSDRTGNTIYF; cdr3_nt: TGTGCCAGCAGCTCCGACAGGACTGGAAACACCATATATTTT
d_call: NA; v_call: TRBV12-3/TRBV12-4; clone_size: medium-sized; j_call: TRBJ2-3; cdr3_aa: CASSLGASVSDTQYF; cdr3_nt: TGTGCCAGCAGCCTAGGGGCGTCAGTTTCAGATACGCAGTATTTT
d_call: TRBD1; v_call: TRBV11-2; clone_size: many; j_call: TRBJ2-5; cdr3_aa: CASSLMGQPQETQYF; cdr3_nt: TGTGCCAGCAGCTTAATGGGACAGCCGCAAGAGACCCAGTACTTC
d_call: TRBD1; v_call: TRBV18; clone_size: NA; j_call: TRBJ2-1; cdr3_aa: CASSPTPGTGTHEQFF; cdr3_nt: TGTGCCAGCTCACCCACACCGGGGACAGGGACTCATGAGCAGTTCTTC
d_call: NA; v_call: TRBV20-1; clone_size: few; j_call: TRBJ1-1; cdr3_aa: CSARPPQGNTEAFF; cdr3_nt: TGCAGTGCTAGACCCCCACAGGGGAACACTGAAGCTTTCTTT
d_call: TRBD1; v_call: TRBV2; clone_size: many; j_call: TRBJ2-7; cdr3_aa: CASSETGVHEQYF; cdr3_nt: TGTGCCAGCTCCGAGACAGGGGTCCACGAGCAGTACTTC
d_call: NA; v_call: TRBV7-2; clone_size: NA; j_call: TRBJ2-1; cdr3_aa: CASSLDPSLACENEQFF; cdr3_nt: TGTGCCAGCAGCTTAGATCCCTCCCTAGCATGTGAGAATGAGCAGTTCTTC
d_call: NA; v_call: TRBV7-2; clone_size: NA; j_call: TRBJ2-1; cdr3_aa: CASRPTDYNEQFF; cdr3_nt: TGTGCCAGCAGGCCTACAGATTACAATGAGCAGTTCTTC
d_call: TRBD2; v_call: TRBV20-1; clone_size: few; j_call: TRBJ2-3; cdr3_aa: CSADLAGGTDTQYF; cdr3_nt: TGCAGTGCTGATCTAGCGGGGGGCACAGATACGCAGTATTTT
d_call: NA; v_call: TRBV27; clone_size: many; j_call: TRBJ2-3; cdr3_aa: CASRGTGGTDTQYF; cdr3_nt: TGTGCCAGCAGAGGGACGGGAGGCACAGATACGCAGTATTTT
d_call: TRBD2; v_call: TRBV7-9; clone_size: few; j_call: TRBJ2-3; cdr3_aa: CASSLGFRTSRRDTQYF; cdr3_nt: TGTGCCAGCAGCTTAGGATTCAGGACTAGCCGTAGAGATACGCAGTATTTT
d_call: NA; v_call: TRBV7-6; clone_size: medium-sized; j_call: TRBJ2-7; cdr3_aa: CASSSGPNYEQYF; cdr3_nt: TGTGCCAGCAGCTCCGGGCCGAACTACGAGCAGTACTTC
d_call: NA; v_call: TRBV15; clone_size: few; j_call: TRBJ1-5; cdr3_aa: CATSRDSPREIQPQHF; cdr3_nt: TGTGCCACCAGCAGAGACTCTCCCAGGGAGATTCAGCCCCAGCATTTT
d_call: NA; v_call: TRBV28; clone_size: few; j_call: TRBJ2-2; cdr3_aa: CASSQTPAHTGELFF; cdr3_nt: TGTGCCAGCAGTCAGACACCCGCCCACACCGGGGAGCTGTTTTTT
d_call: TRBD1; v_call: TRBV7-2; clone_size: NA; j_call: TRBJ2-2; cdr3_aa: CASSTDRANTGELFF; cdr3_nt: TGTGCCAGCAGCACGGACAGGGCGAACACCGGGGAGCTGTTTTTT
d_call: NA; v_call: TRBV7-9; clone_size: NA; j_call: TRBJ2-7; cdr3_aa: CASSLDPGPYEQYF; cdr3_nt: TGTGCCAGCAGCTTAGATCCGGGTCCCTACGAGCAGTACTTC
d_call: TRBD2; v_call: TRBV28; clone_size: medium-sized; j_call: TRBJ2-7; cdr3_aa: CASSTPGGGGLVEQYF; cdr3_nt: TGTGCCAGCAGTACCCCGGGCGGGGGGGGCCTAGTGGAGCAGTACTTC
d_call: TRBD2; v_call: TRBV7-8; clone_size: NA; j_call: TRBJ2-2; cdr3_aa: CASSPGLAGARGNTGELFF; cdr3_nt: TGTGCCAGCAGCCCGGGACTAGCGGGAGCTCGTGGTAACACCGGGGAGCTGTTTTTT
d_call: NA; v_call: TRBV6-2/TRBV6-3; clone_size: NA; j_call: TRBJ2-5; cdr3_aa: CASSFGLLQETQYF; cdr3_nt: TGTGCCAGCAGTTTCGGACTGCTTCAGGAGACCCAGTACTTC
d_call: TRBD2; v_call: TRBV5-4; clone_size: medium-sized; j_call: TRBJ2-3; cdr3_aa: CASSHTSGGAGDTQYF; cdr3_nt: TGTGCCAGCAGCCATACTAGCGGGGGGGCTGGTGATACGCAGTATTTT
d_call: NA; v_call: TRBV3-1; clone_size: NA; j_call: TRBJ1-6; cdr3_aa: CASSQGGPLHF; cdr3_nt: TGTGCCAGCAGCCAAGGAGGACCCCTCCACTTT
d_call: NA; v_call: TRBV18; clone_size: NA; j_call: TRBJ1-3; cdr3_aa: CASSADGRVIYF; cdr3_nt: TGTGCCAGCTCTGCCGACGGTCGAGTCATATATTTT
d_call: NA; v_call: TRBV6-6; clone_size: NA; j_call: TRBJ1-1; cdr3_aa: CASSPLGTNTEAFF; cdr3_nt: TGTGCCAGCAGTCCCCTGGGGACGAACACTGAAGCTTTCTTT
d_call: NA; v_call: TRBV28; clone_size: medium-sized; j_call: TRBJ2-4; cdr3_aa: CASSFDRHDIQYF; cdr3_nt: TGTGCCAGCAGTTTCGACAGGCACGACATTCAGTACTTC
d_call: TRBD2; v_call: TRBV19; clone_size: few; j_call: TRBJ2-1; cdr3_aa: CASSIAGLASGEQFF; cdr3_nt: TGTGCCAGTAGTATCGCGGGACTAGCGAGTGGTGAGCAGTTCTTC
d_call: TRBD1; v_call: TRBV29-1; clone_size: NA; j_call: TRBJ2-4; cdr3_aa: CSVVPGGKNIQYF; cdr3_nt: TGCAGCGTTGTCCCAGGGGGCAAAAACATTCAGTACTTC
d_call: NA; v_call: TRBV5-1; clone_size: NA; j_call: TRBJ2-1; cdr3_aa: CASSQDPGEQFF; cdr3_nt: TGCGCCAGCAGCCAGGACCCTGGGGAGCAGTTCTTC
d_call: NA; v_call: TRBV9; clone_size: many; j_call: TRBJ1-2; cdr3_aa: CASSARAAGTGGTNYGYTF; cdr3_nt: TGTGCCAGCAGCGCGCGGGCGGCGGGTACTGGAGGAACTAACTATGGCTACACCTTC
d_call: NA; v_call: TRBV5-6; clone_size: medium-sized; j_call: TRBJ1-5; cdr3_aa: CASSLQGWSNQPQHF; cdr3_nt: TGTGCCAGCAGCTTGCAGGGATGGAGCAATCAGCCCCAGCATTTT
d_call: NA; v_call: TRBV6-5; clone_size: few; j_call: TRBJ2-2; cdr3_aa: CASRTGFANTGELFF; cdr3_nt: TGTGCCAGCAGAACAGGGTTCGCGAACACCGGGGAGCTGTTTTTT
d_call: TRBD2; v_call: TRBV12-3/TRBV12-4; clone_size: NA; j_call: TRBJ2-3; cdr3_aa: CASSPGTSGGSDTQYF; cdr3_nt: TGTGCCAGCAGTCCAGGGACTAGCGGGGGGTCAGATACGCAGTATTTT
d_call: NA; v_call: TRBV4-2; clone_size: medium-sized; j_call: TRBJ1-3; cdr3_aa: CASSQQGTGNTIYF; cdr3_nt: TGTGCCAGCAGCCAACAGGGTACTGGAAACACCATATATTTT
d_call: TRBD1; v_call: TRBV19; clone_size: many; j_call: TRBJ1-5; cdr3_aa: CASTLGQGVWPQHF; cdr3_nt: TGTGCCAGTACCTTGGGACAGGGGGTATGGCCCCAGCATTTT
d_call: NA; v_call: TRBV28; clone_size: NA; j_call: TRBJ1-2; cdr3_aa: CASSLMSGAYGYTF; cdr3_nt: TGTGCCAGCAGTTTAATGTCAGGGGCCTATGGCTACACCTTC
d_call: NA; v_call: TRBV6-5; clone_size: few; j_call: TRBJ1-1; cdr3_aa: CASSYSWGFENTEAFF; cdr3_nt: TGTGCCAGCAGTTACTCGTGGGGGTTCGAGAACACTGAAGCTTTCTTT
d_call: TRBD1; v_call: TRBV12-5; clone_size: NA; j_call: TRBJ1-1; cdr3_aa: CASGLVGMTGANTEAFF; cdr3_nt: TGTGCTAGTGGTTTGGTCGGGATGACAGGGGCGAACACTGAAGCTTTCTTT
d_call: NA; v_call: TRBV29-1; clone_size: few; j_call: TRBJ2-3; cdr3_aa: CSVEVWVDTQYF; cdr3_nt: TGCAGCGTTGAAGTTTGGGTAGATACGCAGTATTTT
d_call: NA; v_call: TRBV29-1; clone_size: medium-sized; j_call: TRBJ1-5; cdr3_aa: CSVETQSNQPQHF; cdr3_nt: TGCAGCGTTGAAACCCAAAGCAATCAGCCCCAGCATTTT
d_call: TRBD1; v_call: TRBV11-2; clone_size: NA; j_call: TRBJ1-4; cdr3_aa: CASRDEGAREKLFF; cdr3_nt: TGTGCCAGCAGAGACGAGGGGGCTAGAGAAAAACTGTTTTTT
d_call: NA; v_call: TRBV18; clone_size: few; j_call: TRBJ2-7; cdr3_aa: CASSRDGHYEQYF; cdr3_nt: TGTGCCAGCTCTCGGGACGGCCACTACGAGCAGTACTTC
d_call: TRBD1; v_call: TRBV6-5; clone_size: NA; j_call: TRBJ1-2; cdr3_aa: CASSSDRAPYGYTF; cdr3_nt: TGTGCCAGCAGTTCCGACAGGGCCCCCTATGGCTACACCTTC
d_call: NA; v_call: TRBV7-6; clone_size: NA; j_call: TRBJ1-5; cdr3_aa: CASSLQGGIQPQHF; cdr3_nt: TGTGCCAGCAGCCTCCAGGGAGGGATTCAGCCCCAGCATTTT
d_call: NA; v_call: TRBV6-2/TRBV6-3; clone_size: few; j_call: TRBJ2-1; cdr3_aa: CASSTGTKNYNEQFF; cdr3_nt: TGTGCCAGCAGTACCGGGACAAAGAACTACAATGAGCAGTTCTTC
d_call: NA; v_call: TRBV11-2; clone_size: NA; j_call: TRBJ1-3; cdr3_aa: CASSPGARSGNTIYF; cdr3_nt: TGTGCCAGCAGCCCCGGGGCCCGCTCTGGAAACACCATATATTTT
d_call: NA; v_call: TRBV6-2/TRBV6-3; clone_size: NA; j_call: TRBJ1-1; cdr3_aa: CASSSRTYDAFF; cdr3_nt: TGTGCCAGCAGTTCCCGGACATATGACGCTTTCTTT
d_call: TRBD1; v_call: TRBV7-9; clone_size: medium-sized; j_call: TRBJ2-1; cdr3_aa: CASSSRDRENYNEQFF; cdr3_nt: TGTGCCAGCAGCTCCCGGGACAGGGAGAATTACAATGAGCAGTTCTTC
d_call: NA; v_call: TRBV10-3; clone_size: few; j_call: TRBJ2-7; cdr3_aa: CAISEARGDYEQYF; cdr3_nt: TGTGCCATCAGTGAGGCGAGAGGGGACTACGAGCAGTACTTC
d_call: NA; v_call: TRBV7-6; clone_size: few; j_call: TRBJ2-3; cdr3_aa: CASSLASGTSTDTQYF; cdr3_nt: TGTGCCAGCAGCTTAGCAAGCGGAACGAGCACAGATACGCAGTATTTT
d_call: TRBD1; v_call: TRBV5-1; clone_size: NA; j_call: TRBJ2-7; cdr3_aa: CASSFQQGVNEQYF; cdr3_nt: TGCGCCAGCAGCTTTCAACAGGGGGTAAACGAGCAGTACTTC
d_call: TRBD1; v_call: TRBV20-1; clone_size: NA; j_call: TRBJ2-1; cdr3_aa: CSAGTDRNEQFF; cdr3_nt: TGCAGTGCAGGCACGGACAGGAATGAGCAGTTCTTC
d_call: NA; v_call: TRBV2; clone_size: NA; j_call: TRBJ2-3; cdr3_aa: CASSVGGPYDTQYF; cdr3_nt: TGTGCCAGCAGTGTGGGGGGTCCTTACGATACGCAGTATTTT
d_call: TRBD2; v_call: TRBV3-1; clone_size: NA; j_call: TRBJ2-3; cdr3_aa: CASSQGGGRAYF; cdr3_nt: TGTGCCAGCAGCCAAGGTGGCGGGAGGGCGTATTTT
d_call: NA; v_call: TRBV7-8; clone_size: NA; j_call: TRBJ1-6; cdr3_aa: CASNQQGHGNSPLHF; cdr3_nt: TGTGCCAGCAACCAACAGGGTCACGGAAATTCACCCCTCCACTTT
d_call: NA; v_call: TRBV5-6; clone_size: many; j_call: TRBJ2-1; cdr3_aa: CASSFRDEQFF; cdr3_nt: TGTGCCAGCAGCTTTAGGGATGAGCAGTTCTTC
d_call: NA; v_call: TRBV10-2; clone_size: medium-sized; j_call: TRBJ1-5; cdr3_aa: CASSPRGSTGNQPQHF; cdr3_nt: TGCGCCAGCAGTCCCAGGGGATCGACAGGCAATCAGCCCCAGCATTTT
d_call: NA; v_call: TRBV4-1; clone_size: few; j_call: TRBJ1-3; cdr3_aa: CASSQENLGGNTIYF; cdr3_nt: TGCGCCAGCAGCCAAGAGAACTTGGGGGGAAACACCATATATTTT
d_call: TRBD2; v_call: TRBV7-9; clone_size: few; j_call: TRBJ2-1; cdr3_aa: CASSLSLAGSHNEQFF; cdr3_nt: TGTGCCAGCAGCTTATCCCTAGCGGGGAGCCACAATGAGCAGTTCTTC
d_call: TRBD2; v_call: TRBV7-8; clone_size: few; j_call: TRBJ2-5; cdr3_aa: CASSLGTSGGYFETQYF; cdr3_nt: TGTGCCAGCAGCTTAGGGACTAGCGGGGGTTATTTCGAGACCCAGTACTTC